This section outlines one T cell receptor beta chain sequence together with its context. This CDR3 is 16 amino acids long. Germline-derived CDR1 and CDR2 are MNHEY and SVGAGI. This sample is part of a study of monozygotic twins with inflammatory bowel disease. For each CDR3 protein, TCRdb gives one entry from its re-call of the 5' RACE reads, without DNA. The repertoire table contains about 93,000 distinct CDR3 sequences. The sequence came from a human donor with ulcerative colitis or Crohn's disease, or a healthy co-twin of an affected twin (not recorded which). Sequenced input: blood. The gene calls are TRBV6-5 and TRBJ2-1; the D call of TRBD2 rests on TCRdb alone, since no DNA is present to check it. CDR3 sequence reads: CASSYSSLAESNEQFF.